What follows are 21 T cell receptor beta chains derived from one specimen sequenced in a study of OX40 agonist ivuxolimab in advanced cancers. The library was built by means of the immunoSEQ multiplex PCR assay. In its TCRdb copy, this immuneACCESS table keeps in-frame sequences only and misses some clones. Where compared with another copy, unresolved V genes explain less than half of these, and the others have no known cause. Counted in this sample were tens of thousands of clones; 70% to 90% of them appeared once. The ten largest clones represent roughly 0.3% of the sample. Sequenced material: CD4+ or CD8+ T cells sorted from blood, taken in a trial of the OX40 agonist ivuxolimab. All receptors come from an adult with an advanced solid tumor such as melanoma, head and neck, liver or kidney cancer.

As DNA, the CDR3 is TGTGCCATCAGTGAATCCTCTAGCTTCTCCTACGAGCAGTACTTC. Its protein is CAISESSSFSYEQYF. V and J are TRBV10-3 and TRBJ2-7, with D possibly TRBD2 on 5 matching bases. Germline V CDR1 and CDR2: ENHRY, SYGVKD. The CDR3 covers 15 residues. Deletions cut 3 bases from V and 0 bases from J, with 12 bases between.

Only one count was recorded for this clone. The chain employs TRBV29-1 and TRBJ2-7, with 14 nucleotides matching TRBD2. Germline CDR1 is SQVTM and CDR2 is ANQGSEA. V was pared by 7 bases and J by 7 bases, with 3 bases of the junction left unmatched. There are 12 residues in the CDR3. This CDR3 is CSGGLAGGEQYF. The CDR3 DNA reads TGCAGCGGCGGACTAGCGGGGGGAGAGCAGTACTTC.

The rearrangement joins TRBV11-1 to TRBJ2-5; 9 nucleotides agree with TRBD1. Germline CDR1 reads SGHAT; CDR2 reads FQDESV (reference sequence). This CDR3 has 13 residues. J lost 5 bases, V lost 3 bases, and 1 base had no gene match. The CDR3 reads CASSFGQGETQYF. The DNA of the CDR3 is TGTGCCAGCAGCTTCGGACAGGGGGAGACCCAGTACTTC.

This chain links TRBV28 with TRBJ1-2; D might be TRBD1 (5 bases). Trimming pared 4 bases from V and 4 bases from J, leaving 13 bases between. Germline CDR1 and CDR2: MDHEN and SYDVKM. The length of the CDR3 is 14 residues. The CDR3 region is CASSSPVGGYGYTF. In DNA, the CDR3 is TGTGCCAGCAGTTCGCCCGTGGGGGGCTATGGCTACACCTTC.

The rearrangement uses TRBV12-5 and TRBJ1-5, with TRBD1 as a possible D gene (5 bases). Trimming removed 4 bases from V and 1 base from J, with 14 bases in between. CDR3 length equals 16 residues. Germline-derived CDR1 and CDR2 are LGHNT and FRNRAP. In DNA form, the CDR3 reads TGTGCTAGTGGTTATCCCTCCAGGGAGAGCAATCAGCCCCAGCATTTT. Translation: CASGYPSRESNQPQHF.

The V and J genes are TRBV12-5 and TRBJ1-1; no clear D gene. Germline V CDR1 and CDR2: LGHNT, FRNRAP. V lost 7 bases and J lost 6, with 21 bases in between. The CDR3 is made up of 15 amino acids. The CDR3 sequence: CASASGSPLRAEAFF. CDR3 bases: TGTGCTAGTGCCTCCGGGAGCCCTCTGCGGGCTGAAGCTTTCTTT.

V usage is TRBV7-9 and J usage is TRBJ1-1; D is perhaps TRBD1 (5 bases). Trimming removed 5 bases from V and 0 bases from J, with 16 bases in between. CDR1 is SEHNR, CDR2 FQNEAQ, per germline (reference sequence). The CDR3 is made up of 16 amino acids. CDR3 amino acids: CASSVQPRGVNTEAFF. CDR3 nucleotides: TGTGCCAGCAGCGTCCAGCCCCGAGGGGTGAACACTGAAGCTTTCTTT. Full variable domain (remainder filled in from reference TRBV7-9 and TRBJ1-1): DTGVSQNPRHKITKRGQNVTFRCDPISEHNRLYWYRQTLGQGPEFLTYFQNEAQLEKSRLLSDRFSAERPKGSFSTLEIQRTEQGDSAMYLCASSVQPRGVNTEAFFGQGTRLTVV.

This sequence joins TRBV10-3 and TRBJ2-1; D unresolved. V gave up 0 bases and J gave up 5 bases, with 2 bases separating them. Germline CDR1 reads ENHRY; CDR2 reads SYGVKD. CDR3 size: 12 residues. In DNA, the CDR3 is TGTGCCATCAGTGAGTCAAACAATGAGCAGTTCTTC. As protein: CAISESNNEQFF.

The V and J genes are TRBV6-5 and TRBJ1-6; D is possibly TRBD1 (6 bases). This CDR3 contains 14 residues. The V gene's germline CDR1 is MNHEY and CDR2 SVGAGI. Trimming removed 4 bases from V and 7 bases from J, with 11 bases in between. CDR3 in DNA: TGTGCCAGCAGTTTGATACAGGGAAATTCACCCCTCCACTTT. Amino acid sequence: CASSLIQGNSPLHF.

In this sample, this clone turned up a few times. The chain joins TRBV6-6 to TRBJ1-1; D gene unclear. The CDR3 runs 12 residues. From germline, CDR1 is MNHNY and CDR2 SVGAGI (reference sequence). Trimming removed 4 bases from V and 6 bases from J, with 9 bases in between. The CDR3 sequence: CASSSQVAEAFF. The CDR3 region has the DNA TGTGCCAGCAGTTCCCAGGTTGCTGAAGCTTTCTTT.

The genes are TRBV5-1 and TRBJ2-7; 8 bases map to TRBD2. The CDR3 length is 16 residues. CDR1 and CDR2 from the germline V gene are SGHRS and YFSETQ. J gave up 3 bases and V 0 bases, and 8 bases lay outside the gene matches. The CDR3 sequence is CASSLGPRGGLYEQYF. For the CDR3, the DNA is TGCGCCAGCAGCTTGGGCCCTCGGGGGGGCCTCTACGAGCAGTACTTC.

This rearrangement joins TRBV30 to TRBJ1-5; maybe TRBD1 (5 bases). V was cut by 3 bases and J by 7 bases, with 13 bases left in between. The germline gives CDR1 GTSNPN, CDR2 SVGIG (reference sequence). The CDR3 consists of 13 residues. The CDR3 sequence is CAWSGGESQPQHF. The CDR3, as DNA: TGTGCCTGGAGCGGGGGGGAAAGCCAGCCCCAGCATTTT.

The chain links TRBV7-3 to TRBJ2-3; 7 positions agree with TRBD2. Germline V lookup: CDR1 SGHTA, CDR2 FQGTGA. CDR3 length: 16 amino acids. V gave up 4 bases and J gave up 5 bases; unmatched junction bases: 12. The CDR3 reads CASSSQIGGSEDTQYF. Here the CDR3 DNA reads TGTGCCAGCAGCTCACAAATCGGGGGGTCGGAAGATACGCAGTATTTT.

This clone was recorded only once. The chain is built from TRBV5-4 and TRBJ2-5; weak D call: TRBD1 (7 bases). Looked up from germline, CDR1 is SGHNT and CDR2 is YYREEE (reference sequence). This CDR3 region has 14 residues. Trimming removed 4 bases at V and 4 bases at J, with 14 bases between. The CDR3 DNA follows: TGTGCCAGCAGCATGTGGGGGGACAGAGAGACCCAGTACTTC. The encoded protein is CASSMWGDRETQYF.

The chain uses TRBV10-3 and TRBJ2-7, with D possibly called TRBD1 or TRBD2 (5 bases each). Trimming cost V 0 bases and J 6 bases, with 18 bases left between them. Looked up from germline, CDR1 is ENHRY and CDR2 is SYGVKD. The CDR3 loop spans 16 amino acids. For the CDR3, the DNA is TGTGCCATCAGTGAGTCGTCAGGGCTCGGGGCGGCCGAGCAGTACTTC. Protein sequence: CAISESSGLGAAEQYF.

CDR3 nucleotide sequence: TGTGCCAGCAGCCAAGATGTCACTAGCGGGTCCTTGTACTTC. Its translation is CASSQDVTSGSLYF. V and J are TRBV4-2 and TRBJ2-7; 9 nucleotides line up with TRBD2. Germline lookup yields CDR1 LGHNA and CDR2 YNFKEQ. After removal of 0 bases from V and 12 bases from J, the junction contained 9 bases not matched to a gene. The CDR3 loop spans 14 amino acids.

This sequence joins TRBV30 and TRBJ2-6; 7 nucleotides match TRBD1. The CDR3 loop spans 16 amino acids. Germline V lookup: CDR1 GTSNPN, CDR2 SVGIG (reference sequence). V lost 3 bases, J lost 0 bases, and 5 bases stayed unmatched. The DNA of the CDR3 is TGTGCCTGGAGGGACAGGTCCAACTCTGGGGCCAACGTCCTGACTTTC. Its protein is CAWRDRSNSGANVLTF.

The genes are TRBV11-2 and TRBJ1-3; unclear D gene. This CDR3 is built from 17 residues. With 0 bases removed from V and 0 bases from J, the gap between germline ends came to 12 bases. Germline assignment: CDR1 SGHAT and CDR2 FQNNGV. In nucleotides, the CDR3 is TGTGCCAGCAGCTTAGATACGAGACTGCTCTCTGGAAACACCATATATTTT. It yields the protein CASSLDTRLLSGNTIYF.

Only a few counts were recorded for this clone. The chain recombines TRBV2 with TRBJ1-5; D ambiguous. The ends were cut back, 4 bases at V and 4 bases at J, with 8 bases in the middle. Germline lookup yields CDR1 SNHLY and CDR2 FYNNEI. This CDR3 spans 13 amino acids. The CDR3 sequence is CASSAQPNQPQHF. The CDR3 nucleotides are TGTGCCAGCAGTGCACAGCCGAATCAGCCCCAGCATTTT.

The CDR3 spells CASGTGQPTDTQYF. CDR3 nucleotides: TGTGCTAGTGGGACGGGACAGCCCACAGATACGCAGTATTTT. V usage is TRBV12-5 and J usage is TRBJ2-3, with 7 nucleotides matching TRBD1. In germline, CDR1 is LGHNT, CDR2 FRNRAP. The CDR3 has 14 amino acids. The V and J ends lost 6 bases and 2 bases, in that order; junction bases with no gene match: 5.

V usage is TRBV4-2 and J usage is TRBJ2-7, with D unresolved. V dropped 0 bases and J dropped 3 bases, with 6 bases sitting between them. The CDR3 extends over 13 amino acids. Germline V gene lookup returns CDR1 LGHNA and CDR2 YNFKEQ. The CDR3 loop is CASSQDHDYEQYF. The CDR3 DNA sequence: TGTGCCAGCAGCCAAGACCACGACTACGAGCAGTACTTC.